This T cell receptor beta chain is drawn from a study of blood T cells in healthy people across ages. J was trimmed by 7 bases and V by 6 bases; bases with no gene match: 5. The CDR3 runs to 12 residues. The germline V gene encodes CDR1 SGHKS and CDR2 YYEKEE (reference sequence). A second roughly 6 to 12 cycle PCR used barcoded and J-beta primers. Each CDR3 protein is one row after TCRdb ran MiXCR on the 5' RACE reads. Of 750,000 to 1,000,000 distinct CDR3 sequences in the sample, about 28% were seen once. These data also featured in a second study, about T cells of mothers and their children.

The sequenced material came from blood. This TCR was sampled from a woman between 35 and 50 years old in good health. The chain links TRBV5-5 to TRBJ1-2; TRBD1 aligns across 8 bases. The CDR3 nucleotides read TGTGCCAGCAACCAGGGGGCCTTTGGCTACACCTTC. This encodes CASNQGAFGYTF.